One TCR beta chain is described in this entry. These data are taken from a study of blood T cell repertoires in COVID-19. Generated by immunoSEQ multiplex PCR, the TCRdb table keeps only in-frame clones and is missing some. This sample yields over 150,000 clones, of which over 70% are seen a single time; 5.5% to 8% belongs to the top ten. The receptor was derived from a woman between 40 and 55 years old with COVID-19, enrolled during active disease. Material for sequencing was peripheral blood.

This CDR3 is CASSQHPGYEQYF. For the CDR3, the DNA is TGCGCCAGCAGCCAACACCCAGGGTACGAGCAGTACTTC. The chain combines TRBV5-1 with TRBJ2-7; the D gene is possibly TRBD1 (5 bases). The germline V and J ends were trimmed by 4 bases and 4 bases, with 12 bases remaining between them. The CDR3 is 13 residues long. Germline CDR1 reads SGHRS; CDR2 reads YFSETQ. The complete variable domain, with remaining parts taken from reference TRBV5-1 and TRBJ2-7, reads KAGVTQTPRYLIKTRGQQVTLSCSPISGHRSVSWYQQTPGQGLQFLFEYFSETQRNKGNFPGRFSGRQFSNSRSEMNVSTLELGDSALYLCASSQHPGYEQYFGPGTRLTVT.